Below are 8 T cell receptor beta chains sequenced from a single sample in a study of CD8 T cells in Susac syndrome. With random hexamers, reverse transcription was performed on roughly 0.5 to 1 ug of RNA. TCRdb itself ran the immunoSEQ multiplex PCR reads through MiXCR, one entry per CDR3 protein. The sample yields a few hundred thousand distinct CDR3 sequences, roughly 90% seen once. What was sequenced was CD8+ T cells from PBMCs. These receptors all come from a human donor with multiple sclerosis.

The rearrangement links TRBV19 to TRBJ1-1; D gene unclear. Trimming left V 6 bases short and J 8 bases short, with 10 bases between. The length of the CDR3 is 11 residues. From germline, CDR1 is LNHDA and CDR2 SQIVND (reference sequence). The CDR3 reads CASSTGPEAFF. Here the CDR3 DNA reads TGTGCCAGTAGCACCGGGCCAGAAGCTTTCTTT.

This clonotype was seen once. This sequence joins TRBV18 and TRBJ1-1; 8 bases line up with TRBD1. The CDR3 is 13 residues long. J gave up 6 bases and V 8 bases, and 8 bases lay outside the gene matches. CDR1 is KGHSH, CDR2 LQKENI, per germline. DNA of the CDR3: TGTGCCAGCAAAGGACAGGGTTCCCCTGAAGCTTTCTTT. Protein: CASKGQGSPEAFF.

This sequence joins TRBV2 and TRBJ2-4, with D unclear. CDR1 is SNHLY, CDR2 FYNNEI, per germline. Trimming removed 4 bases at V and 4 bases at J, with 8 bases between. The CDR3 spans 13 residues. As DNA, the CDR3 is TGTGCCAGCAGTGTAGCTTCTAAAAACATTCAGTACTTC. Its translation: CASSVASKNIQYF.

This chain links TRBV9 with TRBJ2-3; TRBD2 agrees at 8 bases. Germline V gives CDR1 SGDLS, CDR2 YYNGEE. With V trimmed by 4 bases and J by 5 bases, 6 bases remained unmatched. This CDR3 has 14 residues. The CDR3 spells CASSNSGVGDTQYF. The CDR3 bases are TGTGCCAGCAGCAATAGCGGGGTGGGAGATACGCAGTATTTT.

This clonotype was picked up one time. CDR3 sequence: CASSQVGRSPANTEAFF. CDR3 sequence (DNA): TGTGCCAGCAGCCAAGTCGGACGGTCTCCAGCGAACACTGAAGCTTTCTTT. The chain is built from TRBV4-2 and TRBJ1-1; D gene uncertain. The germline V and J ends were trimmed by 1 base and 1 base, with 16 bases remaining between them. The CDR3 is 17 amino acids. CDR1 and CDR2 (germline): LGHNA, YNFKEQ.

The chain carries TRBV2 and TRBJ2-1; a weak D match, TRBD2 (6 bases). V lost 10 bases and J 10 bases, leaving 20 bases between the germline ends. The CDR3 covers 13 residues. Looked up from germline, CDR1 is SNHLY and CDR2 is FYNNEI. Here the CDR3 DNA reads TGTGCCAACTCAGCGGGTGTCACTACCGAGCAGTTCTTC. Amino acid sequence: CANSAGVTTEQFF. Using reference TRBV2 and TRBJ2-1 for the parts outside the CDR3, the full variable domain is EPEVTQTPSHQVTQMGQEVILRCVPISNHLYFYWYRQILGQKVEFLVSFYNNEISEKSEIFDDQFSVERPDGSNFTLKIRSTKLEDSAMYFCANSAGVTTEQFFGPGTRLTVL.

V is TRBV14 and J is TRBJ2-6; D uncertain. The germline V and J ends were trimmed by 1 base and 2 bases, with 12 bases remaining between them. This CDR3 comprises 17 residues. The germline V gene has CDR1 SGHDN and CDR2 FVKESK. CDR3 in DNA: TGTGCCAGCAGCCAAGTCACCTACCTTACTGGGGCCAACGTCCTGACTTTC. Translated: CASSQVTYLTGANVLTF.

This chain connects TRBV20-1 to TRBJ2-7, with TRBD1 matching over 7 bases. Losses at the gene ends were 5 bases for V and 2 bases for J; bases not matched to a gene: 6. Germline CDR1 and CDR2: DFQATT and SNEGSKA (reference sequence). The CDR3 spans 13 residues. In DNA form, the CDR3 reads TGCAGTGCTGCTGACAGGGAGACCTACGAGCAGTACTTC. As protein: CSAADRETYEQYF.